This T cell receptor beta chain comes out of a study of glioma-infiltrating T cells after dendritic cell vaccination. General observations from the study: The cohort had few patients with full blood and tumor sets. Higher TCR clonality did not directly relate to longer survival. Higher pretreatment TIL content predicted longer progression-free time and survival.

Time point defined: after dendritic cell vaccination, including at tumor progression/relapse. Blood PBMC samples: pre-vaccination, two weeks post third vaccination, and at tumor progression. There are 15 residues in the CDR3. V lost 4 bases to trimming and J lost 1 base; unmatched junction nucleotides: 4. Germline V CDR1 and CDR2: LGHNT, FRNRAP. The repertoire was sequenced with immunoSEQ multiplex PCR; TCRdb's copy has only in-frame clones and lacks some. The sample holds 75,000 to 95,000 clones, around 90% seen once. To note about this clone: Antigen specificity is unknown.

Sequenced here: blood, sampled after dendritic cell vaccination. The chain uses TRBV12-5 and TRBJ2-7; 10 nucleotides align to TRBD1. The sequence was obtained from a human donor with glioblastoma. CDR3 bases: TGTGCTAGTGGTTCACCGGGACAGGGGTCCTACGAGCAGTACTTC. As protein: CASGSPGQGSYEQYF.